Here is one TCR beta chain with its context. The antigen remains undetermined. The entry originates in a study of T-cell memory formation after mild COVID-19. Points from the study as a whole: Contracting clones from day 15 to 85 showed balanced CD4/CD8; later expanders favored CD4+. Among clones peaking at day 37 in the second wave, SARS-CoV-2 specificity remained unconfirmed. Prior to infection, memory already included some responding clones, suggesting cross-reactive memory joined.

The CDR3 contains 12 residues. The V end was cut by 4 bases, the J end by 11 bases, with 14 bases between. Germline V gene lookup returns CDR1 SGHVS and CDR2 FNYEAQ. Employing constant-segment primers, 5'RACE generated TCR alpha and TCR beta cDNA libraries bearing sample barcodes and UMIs. TCRdb re-derived calls from the 5' RACE reads in MiXCR, one entry per CDR3 protein. Among approximately 400,000 distinct CDR3 sequences, 20% to 25% were seen once, and the ten largest hold 8.8%. What was sequenced was PBMCs or a T cell subset sorted from them (not recorded which). This chain uses TRBV7-6 with TRBJ2-5; unclear D gene. The sequence derives from an adult woman who had mild COVID-19 (a few samples of this study predate the infection). Cell type and time point are not known. This chain's CDR3 is CASSYFSPRQYF. DNA of the CDR3: TGTGCCAGCAGCTACTTTTCCCCCCGGCAGTACTTC.